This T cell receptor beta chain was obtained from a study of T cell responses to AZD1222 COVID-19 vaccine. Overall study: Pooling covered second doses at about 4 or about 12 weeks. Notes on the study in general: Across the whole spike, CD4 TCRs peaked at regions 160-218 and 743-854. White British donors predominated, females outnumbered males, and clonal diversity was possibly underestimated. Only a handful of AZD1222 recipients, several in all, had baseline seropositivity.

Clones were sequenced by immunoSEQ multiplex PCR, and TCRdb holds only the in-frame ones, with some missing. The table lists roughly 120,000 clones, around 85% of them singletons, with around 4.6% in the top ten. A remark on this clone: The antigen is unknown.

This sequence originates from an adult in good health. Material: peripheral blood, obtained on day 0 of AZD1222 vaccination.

The CDR3 nucleotides are TGTGCCAGCAGTTCGTTAGCGGGGGGACCAGATACGCAGTATTTT. As protein: CASSSLAGGPDTQYF. The V call is TRBV6-5, the J call TRBJ2-3; 10 positions match TRBD2. This CDR3 contains 15 residues. The germline gives CDR1 MNHEY, CDR2 SVGAGI. Trimming took 4 bases from V and 4 from J; bases not matched to a gene: 5.